Listed below are T cell receptor beta chains from one sample, sequenced in a study of blood T cells in healthy people across ages. TCRdb independently ran MiXCR on the 5' RACE reads; one entry per CDR3 protein. Counted here are 1 million or so distinct CDR3 sequences, roughly 45% occurring once; the ten biggest clones make up over 15%. Sample: blood. All receptors derive from a woman aged 60-70 years in good health. Each CDR3 is given with its conserved first and last residue. Each record gives: CDR3 protein, CDR3 DNA, J gene, V gene, D gene, clone size. The D gene is left open where the match is weak. Clone sizes are given selectively: once, few, many, or a class where the clone is expanded.

CASTPVAGQETQYF TGTGCCAGCACCCCAGTGGCGGGGCAAGAGACCCAGTACTTC TRBJ2-5 TRBV11-2 - -
CASSPTVVGANVLTF TGTGCCAGCAGCCCGACGGTTGTAGGGGCCAACGTCCTGACTTTC TRBJ2-6 TRBV3-1 - -
CASSFLHTQETQYF TGTGCCAGCAGTTTTCTACATACCCAAGAGACCCAGTACTTC TRBJ2-5 TRBV27 - -
CSVGGVGQLYEQYF TGCAGCGTTGGGGGGGTGGGACAGTTATACGAGCAGTACTTC TRBJ2-7 TRBV29-1 - -
CASGLANQPQHF TGTGCTAGTGGTTTGGCCAATCAGCCCCAGCATTTT TRBJ1-5 TRBV12-5 - -
CASSPGVVPNEQFF TGTGCCAGCAGTCCTGGCGTCGTCCCCAATGAGCAGTTCTTC TRBJ2-1 TRBV6-2/TRBV6-3 - few
CASSQPRGPDTEAFF TGCGCCAGCAGTCAACCCAGGGGGCCGGACACTGAAGCTTTCTTT TRBJ1-1 TRBV5-1 TRBD1 few
CASSLRGYNEQFF TGCGCCAGCAGCTTGAGGGGGTACAATGAGCAGTTCTTC TRBJ2-1 TRBV5-1 - many
CASSEALQGWTEAFF TGTGCCAGCAGTGAAGCGCTTCAGGGTTGGACTGAAGCTTTCTTT TRBJ1-1 TRBV2 - few
CASTWVRSNNEQFF TGTGCCAGCACCTGGGTCAGATCAAACAATGAGCAGTTCTTC TRBJ2-1 TRBV28 - -
CSATQTNYQPQHF TGCAGTGCGACACAGACAAATTATCAGCCCCAGCATTTT TRBJ1-5 TRBV20-1 - -
CASSSNRDSSYEQYF TGTGCCAGCAGTTCTAACAGGGACAGCTCCTACGAGCAGTACTTC TRBJ2-7 TRBV6-5 TRBD1 -
CASSQDGPPGLANIEQFF TGTGCCAGCAGCCAAGATGGTCCCCCGGGACTAGCTAACATTGAGCAGTTCTTC TRBJ2-1 TRBV14 TRBD2 -
CASSSLEGYNSPLHF TGTGCCAGCAGCTCCTTGGAGGGTTATAATTCACCCCTCCACTTT TRBJ1-6 TRBV9 - -